This TCR beta chain is drawn from a study of CD8+CD57+ T cells in acquired aplastic anemia. For the study at large: Where healthy donors were concerned, CD4+ cells averaged approximately 9.9 million reads.

The V gene lost 5 bases and the J gene lost 0 bases, with 14 bases spanning the gap. The CDR3 loop spans 16 amino acids. Germline V gene lookup returns CDR1 LNHDA and CDR2 SQIVND (reference sequence). Both TCR beta VDJ combination and CDR3 sequence profiling were carried out. Genomic DNA was the template for this profiling. One entry per CDR3 protein, called by TCRdb with MiXCR from the reads. The sample has about 130,000 distinct CDR3 sequences; over 45% are singletons. This clonotype was found many times. The rearrangement joins TRBV19 to TRBJ1-3; the D gene is possibly TRBD1 (6 bases). The TCR originated in a human donor in good health, serving as a control. Sequences were obtained from sorted CD4+, CD8+, or CD8+CD57+ T cells (not recorded which) from PBMCs. CDR3 sequence: CASSWTAASSGNTIYF. The CDR3 DNA sequence: TGTGCCAGTAGTTGGACAGCTGCTTCCTCTGGAAACACCATATATTTT. Drawing the rest from reference TRBV19 and TRBJ1-3, the complete variable domain is DGGITQSPKYLFRKEGQNVTLSCEQNLNHDAMYWYRQDPGQGLRLIYYSQIVNDFQKGDIAEGYSVSREKKESFPLTVTSAQKNPTAFYLCASSWTAASSGNTIYFGEGSWLTVV.